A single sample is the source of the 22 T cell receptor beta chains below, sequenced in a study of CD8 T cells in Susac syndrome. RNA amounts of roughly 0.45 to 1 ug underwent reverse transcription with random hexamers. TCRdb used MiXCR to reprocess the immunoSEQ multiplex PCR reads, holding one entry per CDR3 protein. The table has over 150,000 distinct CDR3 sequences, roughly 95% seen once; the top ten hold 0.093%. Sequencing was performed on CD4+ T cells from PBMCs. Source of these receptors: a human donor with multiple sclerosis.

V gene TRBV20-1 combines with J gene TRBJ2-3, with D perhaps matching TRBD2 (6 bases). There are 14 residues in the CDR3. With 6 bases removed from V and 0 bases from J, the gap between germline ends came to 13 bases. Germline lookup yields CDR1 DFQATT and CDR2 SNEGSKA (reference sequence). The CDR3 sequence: CSAPSSASTDTQYF. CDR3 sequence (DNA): TGCAGTGCGCCATCTAGCGCCAGCACAGATACGCAGTATTTT.

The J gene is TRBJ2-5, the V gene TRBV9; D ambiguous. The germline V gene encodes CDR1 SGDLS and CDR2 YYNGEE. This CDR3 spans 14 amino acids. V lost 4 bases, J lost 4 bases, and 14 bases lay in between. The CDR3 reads CASSPLTSGETQYF. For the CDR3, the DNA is TGTGCCAGCAGCCCCCTAACCTCAGGAGAGACCCAGTACTTC. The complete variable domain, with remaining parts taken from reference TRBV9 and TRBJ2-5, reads DSGVTQTPKHLITATGQRVTLRCSPRSGDLSVYWYQQSLDQGLQFLIQYYNGEERAKGNILERFSAQQFPDLHSELNLSSLELGDSALYFCASSPLTSGETQYFGPGTRLLVL.

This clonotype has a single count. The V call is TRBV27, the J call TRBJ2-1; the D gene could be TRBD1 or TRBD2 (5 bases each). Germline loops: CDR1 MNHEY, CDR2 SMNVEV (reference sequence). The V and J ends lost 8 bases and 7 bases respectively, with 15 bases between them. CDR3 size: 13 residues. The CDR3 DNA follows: TGTGCCAGCTCTCGGGACGGACCAAATGAGCAGTTCTTC. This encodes CASSRDGPNEQFF.

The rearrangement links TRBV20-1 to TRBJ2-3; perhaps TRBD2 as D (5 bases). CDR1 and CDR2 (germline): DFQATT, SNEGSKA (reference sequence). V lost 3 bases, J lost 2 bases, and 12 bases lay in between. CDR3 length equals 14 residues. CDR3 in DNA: TGCAGTGCTAGTGGGCTAGCCCTCACAGATACGCAGTATTTT. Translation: CSASGLALTDTQYF.

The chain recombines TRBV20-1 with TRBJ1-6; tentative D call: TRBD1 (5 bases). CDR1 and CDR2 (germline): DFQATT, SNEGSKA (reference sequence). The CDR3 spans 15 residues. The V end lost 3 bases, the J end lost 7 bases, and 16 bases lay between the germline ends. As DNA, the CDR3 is TGCAGTGCTAGGATACCTCCCGGGGCCAATTCACCCCTCCACTTT. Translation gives CSARIPPGANSPLHF.

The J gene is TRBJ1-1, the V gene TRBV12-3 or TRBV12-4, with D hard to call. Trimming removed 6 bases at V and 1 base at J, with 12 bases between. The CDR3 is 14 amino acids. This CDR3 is CASSLLQENTEAFF. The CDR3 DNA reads TGTGCCAGCAGCCTACTTCAGGAGAACACTGAAGCTTTCTTT.

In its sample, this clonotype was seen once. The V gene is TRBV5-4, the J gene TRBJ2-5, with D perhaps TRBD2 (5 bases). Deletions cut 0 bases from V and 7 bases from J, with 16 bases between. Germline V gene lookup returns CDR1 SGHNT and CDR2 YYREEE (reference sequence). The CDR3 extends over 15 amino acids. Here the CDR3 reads CASSLEPGSPRTQYF. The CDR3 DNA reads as TGTGCCAGCAGCTTGGAGCCGGGGTCCCCCCGGACCCAGTACTTC.

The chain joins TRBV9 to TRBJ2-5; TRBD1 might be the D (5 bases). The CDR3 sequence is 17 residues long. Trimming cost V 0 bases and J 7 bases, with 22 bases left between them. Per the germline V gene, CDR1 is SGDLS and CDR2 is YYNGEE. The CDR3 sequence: CASSVGSTELTWATQYF. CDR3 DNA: TGTGCCAGCAGCGTAGGGTCGACAGAACTAACATGGGCGACCCAGTACTTC.

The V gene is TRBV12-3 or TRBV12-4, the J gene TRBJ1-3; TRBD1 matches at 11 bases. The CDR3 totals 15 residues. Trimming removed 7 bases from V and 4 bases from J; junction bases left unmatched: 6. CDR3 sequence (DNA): TGTGCCAGCAACCGGGACAGGGGGTCCGGAAACACCATATATTTT. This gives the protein CASNRDRGSGNTIYF.

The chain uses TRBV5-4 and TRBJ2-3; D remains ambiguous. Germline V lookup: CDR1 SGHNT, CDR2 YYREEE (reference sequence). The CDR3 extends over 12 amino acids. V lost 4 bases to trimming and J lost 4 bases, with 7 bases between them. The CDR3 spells CASSLSSDTQYF. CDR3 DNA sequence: TGTGCCAGCAGCCTATCCTCAGATACGCAGTATTTT. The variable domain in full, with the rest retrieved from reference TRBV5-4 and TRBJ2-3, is ETGVTQSPTHLIKTRGQQVTLRCSSQSGHNTVSWYQQALGQGPQFIFQYYREEENGRGNFPPRFSGLQFPNYSSELNVNALELDDSALYLCASSLSSDTQYFGPGTRLTVL.

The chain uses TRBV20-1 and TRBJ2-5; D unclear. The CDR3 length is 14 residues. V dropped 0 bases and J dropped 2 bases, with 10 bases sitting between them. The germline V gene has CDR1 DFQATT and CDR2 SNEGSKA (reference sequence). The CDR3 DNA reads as TGCAGTGCTAGAGATTCCCGGGTGCAAGAGACCCAGTACTTC. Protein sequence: CSARDSRVQETQYF.

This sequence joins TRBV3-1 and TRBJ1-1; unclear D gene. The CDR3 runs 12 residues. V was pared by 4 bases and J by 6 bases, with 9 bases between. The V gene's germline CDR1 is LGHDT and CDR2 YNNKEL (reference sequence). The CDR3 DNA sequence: TGTGCCAGCAGCCCTGGGAGGGCTGAAGCTTTCTTT. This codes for CASSPGRAEAFF.

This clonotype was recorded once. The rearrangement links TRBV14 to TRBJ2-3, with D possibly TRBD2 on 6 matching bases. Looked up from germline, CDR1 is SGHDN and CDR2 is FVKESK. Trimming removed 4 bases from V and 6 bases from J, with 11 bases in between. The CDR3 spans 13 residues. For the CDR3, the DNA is TGTGCCAGCAGCCCGCGGGGACGGGATACGCAGTATTTT. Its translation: CASSPRGRDTQYF.

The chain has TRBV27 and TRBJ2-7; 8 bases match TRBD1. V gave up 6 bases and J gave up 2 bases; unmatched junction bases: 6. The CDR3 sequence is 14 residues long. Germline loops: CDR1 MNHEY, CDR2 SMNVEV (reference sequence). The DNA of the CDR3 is TGTGCCAGCAGGCCCCAGGGGGCCGCCTACGAGCAGTACTTC. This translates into CASRPQGAAYEQYF.

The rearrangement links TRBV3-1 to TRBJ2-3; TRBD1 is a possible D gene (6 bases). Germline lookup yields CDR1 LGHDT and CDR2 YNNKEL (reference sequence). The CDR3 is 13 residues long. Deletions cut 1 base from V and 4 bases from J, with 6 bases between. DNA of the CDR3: TGTGCCAGCAGCCAAGGGGGGCCAGATACGCAGTATTTT. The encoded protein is CASSQGGPDTQYF.

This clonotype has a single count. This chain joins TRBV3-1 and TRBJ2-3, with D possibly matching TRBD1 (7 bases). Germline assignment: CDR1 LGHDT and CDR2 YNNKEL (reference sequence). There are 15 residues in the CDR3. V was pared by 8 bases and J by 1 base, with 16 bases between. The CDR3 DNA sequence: TGTGCCAGCGGGGACTCCGGGACAGGCACAGATACGCAGTATTTT. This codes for CASGDSGTGTDTQYF.

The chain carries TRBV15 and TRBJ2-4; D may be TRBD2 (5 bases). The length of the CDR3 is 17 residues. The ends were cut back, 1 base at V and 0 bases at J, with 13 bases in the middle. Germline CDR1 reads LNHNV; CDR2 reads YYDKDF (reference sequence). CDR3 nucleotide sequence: TGTGCCACCAGCAGAGTTCGGGCGGGCCTAGCCAAAAACATTCAGTACTTC. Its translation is CATSRVRAGLAKNIQYF.

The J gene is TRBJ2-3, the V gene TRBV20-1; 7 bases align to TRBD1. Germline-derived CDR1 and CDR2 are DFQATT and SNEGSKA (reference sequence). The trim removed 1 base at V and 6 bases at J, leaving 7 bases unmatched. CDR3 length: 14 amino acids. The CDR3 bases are TGCAGTGCTAGAGTAGGGGGCGCAGGGGATACGCAGTATTTT. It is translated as CSARVGGAGDTQYF.

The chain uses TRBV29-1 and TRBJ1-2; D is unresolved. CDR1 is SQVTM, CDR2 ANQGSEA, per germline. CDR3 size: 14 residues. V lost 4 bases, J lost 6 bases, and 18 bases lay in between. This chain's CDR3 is CSVVPPWVLHGYTF. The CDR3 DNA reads TGCAGCGTTGTGCCGCCTTGGGTTCTCCATGGCTACACCTTC. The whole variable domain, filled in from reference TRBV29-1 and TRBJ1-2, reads SAVISQKPSRDICQRGTSLTIQCQVDSQVTMMFWYRQQPGQSLTLIATANQGSEATYESGFVIDKFPISRPNLTFSTLTVSNMSPEDSSIYLCSVVPPWVLHGYTFGSGTRLTVV.

CDR3 sequence: CASSLTDAGQPQHF. In DNA, the CDR3 is TGTGCCAGCAGTTTGACGGACGCAGGGCAGCCCCAGCATTTT. The chain is built from TRBV12-3 or TRBV12-4 and TRBJ1-5, with D tentatively TRBD1 (5 bases). This CDR3 is built from 14 residues. V gave up 3 bases and J gave up 7 bases, with 13 bases separating them.

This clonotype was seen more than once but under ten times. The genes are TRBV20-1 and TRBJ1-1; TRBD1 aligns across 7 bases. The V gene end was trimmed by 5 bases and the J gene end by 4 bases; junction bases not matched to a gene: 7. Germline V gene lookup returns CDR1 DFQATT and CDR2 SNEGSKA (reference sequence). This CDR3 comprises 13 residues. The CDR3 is CSAPEGARTEAFF. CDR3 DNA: TGCAGTGCTCCCGAGGGGGCCCGCACTGAAGCTTTCTTT.

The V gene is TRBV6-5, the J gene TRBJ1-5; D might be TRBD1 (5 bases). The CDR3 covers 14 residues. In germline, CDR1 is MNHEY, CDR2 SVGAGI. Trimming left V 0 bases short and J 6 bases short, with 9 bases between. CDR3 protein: CASSYSGGSQPQHF. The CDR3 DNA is TGTGCCAGCAGTTACTCCGGGGGTAGTCAGCCCCAGCATTTT.